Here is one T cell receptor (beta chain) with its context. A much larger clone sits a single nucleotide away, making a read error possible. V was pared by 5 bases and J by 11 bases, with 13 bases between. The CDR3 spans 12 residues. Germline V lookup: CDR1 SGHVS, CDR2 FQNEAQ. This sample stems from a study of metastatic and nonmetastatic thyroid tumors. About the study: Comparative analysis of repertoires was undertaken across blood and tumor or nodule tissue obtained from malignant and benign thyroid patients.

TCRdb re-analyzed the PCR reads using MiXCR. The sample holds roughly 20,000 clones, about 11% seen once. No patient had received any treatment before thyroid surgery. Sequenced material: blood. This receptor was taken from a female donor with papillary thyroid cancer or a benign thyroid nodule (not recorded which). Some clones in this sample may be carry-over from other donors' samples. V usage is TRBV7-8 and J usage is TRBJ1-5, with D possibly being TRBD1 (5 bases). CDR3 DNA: TGTGCCAGCAGCCAGGCTCGGGGGACCCAGCATTTT. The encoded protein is CASSQARGTQHF. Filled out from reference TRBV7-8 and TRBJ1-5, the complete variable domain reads GAGVSQSPRYKVAKRGQDVALRCDPISGHVSLFWYQQALGQGPEFLTYFQNEAQLDKSGLPSDRFFAERPEGSVSTLKIQRTQQEDSAVYLCASSQARGTQHFGDGTRLSIL.